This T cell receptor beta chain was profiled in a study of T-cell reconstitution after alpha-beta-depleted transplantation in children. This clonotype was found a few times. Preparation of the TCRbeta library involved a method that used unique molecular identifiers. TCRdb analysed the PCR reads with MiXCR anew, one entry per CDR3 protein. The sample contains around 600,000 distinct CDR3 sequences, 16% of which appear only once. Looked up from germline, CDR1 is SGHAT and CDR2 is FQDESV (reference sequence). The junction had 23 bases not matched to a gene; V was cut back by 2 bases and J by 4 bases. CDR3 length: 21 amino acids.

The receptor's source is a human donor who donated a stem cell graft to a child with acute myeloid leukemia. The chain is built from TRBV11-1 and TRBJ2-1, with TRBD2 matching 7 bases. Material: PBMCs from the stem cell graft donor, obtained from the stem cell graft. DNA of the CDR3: TGTGCCAGCAGCTTATCAATAGGGACTACCCTTATGGCGTCACTATACAATGAGCAGTTCTTC. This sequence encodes CASSLSIGTTLMASLYNEQFF.